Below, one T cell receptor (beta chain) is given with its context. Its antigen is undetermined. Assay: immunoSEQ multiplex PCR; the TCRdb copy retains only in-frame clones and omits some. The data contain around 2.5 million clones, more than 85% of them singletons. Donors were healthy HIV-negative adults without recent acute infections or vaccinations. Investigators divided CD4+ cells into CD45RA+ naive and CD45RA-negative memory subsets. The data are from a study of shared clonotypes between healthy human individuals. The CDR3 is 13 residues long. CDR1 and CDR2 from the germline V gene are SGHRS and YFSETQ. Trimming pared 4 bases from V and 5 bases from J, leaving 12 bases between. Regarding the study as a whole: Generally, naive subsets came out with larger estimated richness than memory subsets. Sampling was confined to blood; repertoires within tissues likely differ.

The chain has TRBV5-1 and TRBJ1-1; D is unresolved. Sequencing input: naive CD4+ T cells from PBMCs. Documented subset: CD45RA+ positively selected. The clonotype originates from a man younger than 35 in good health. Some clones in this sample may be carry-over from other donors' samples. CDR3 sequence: CASSVDGKTEAFF. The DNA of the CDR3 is TGCGCCAGCAGCGTGGACGGAAAGACTGAAGCTTTCTTT.